This T cell receptor beta chain was recovered during a study of blood T cell repertoires in COVID-19. The CDR3 is 13 residues long. From germline, CDR1 is MNHEY and CDR2 SVGAGI. Trimming shortened V by 6 bases and J by 10 bases, and 19 bases separated the two germline ends. Source study methods: Using reference gene primer amplification, nucleated cell counts were estimated. Sequencing was performed with immunoSEQ multiplex PCR; in TCRdb, only in-frame clones are kept and a portion is missing. V, J and clone size are those of that table, while D and trimming were read from the DNA. The sample consists of about 33,000 clones, less than 80% of them appearing once.

The sample taken for sequencing was peripheral blood. The rearrangement uses TRBV6-5 and TRBJ2-7; the D gene is possibly TRBD1 (6 bases). This receptor was taken from a man at least 80 years old with acute or convalescent COVID-19. CDR3 region: CASRAITGREQYF. The CDR3 DNA reads as TGTGCCAGCAGAGCCATCACAGGGAGAGAACAGTACTTC.